These T cell receptor beta chains were read from a single sample in a study of breast tumors, draining lymph nodes, adjacent tissues. TCRdb called the multiplex PCR reads again in MiXCR, with one record for every CDR3 protein. The table lists around 130,000 distinct CDR3 sequences, about 20% of them singletons. Sequences were obtained from axillary lymph node tissue. The receptors derive from a female donor with breast cancer. Some clones in this sample may be carry-over from other donors' samples. Each CDR3 is given with its conserved first and last residue. The D gene is left open where the match is weak. Part of the rows lack a size; the others show once, few, many or a class for expanded clones.

clone size: many
CDR3 length: 13
J gene: TRBJ1-4
V gene: TRBV30
D gene: .
CDR3 DNA: TGTGCCTGGAGTGTAGGGGTTTCTGAAAAACTGTTTTTT
CDR3 protein: CAWSVGVSEKLFF

clone size: many
CDR3 length: 14
J gene: TRBJ2-7
V gene: TRBV20-1
D gene: .
CDR3 DNA: TGCAGTGCGCCGTCGGGGGAAGAACCCTACGAGCAGTACTTC
CDR3 protein: CSAPSGEEPYEQYF

clone size: many
CDR3 length: 15
J gene: TRBJ1-6
V gene: TRBV20-1
D gene: TRBD1
CDR3 DNA: TGCAGTGTTCCTTGGTCGACAGGGAAAAATTCACCCCTCCACTTT
CDR3 protein: CSVPWSTGKNSPLHF

clone size: many
CDR3 length: 14
J gene: TRBJ1-5
V gene: TRBV19
D gene: .
CDR3 DNA: TGTGCCAGTAGTATACAGGGGAGCAATCAGCCCCAGCATTTT
CDR3 protein: CASSIQGSNQPQHF

clone size: .
CDR3 length: 14
J gene: TRBJ1-2
V gene: TRBV6-5
D gene: .
CDR3 DNA: TGTGCCAGCAGTTACTCGAGAGAATTTTATGGCTACACCTTC
CDR3 protein: CASSYSREFYGYTF

clone size: many
CDR3 length: 15
J gene: TRBJ2-7
V gene: TRBV7-8
D gene: TRBD1
CDR3 DNA: TGTGCCAGCAGCATCCGACAGGGTACCTCCTACGAGCAGTACTTC
CDR3 protein: CASSIRQGTSYEQYF

clone size: many
CDR3 length: 15
J gene: TRBJ2-7
V gene: TRBV20-1
D gene: .
CDR3 DNA: TGCAGTGCTAGAGAGATCTCAGGGGAACGCTACGAGCAGTACTTC
CDR3 protein: CSAREISGERYEQYF

clone size: many
CDR3 length: 18
J gene: TRBJ2-1
V gene: TRBV9
D gene: TRBD2
CDR3 DNA: TGTGCCAGCAGCGTAGCGGGACTAGCGGGAGGGTCCTTAACGCAGCAGTTCTTC
CDR3 protein: CASSVAGLAGGSLTQQFF

clone size: many
CDR3 length: 12
J gene: TRBJ2-5
V gene: TRBV20-1
D gene: .
CDR3 DNA: TGCAGTGCAAGGACACATGAGCAGACCCAGTACTTC
CDR3 protein: CSARTHEQTQYF

clone size: .
CDR3 length: 13
J gene: TRBJ2-1
V gene: TRBV7-3
D gene: .
CDR3 DNA: TGTGCCAGCAGCACAAGGTTGGGCTATGAGCAGTTCTTC
CDR3 protein: CASSTRLGYEQFF

clone size: few
CDR3 length: 13
J gene: TRBJ1-3
V gene: TRBV30
D gene: .
CDR3 DNA: TGTGCCTGGACCCGGGGGGCTGGAAACACCATATATTTT
CDR3 protein: CAWTRGAGNTIYF

clone size: many
CDR3 length: 12
J gene: TRBJ2-7
V gene: TRBV20-1
D gene: TRBD2
CDR3 DNA: TGCAGTGCCAGGACTAGCGGATACGAGCAGTACTTC
CDR3 protein: CSARTSGYEQYF

clone size: many
CDR3 length: 15
J gene: TRBJ2-1
V gene: TRBV12-3/TRBV12-4
D gene: TRBD2
CDR3 DNA: TGTGCCAGCAGTCGCTCCAGCGGCGGGAGGGATGAGCAGTTCTTC
CDR3 protein: CASSRSSGGRDEQFF

clone size: many
CDR3 length: 15
J gene: TRBJ2-7
V gene: TRBV18
D gene: TRBD2
CDR3 DNA: TGTGCCAGCTCACCAGTTCCTAGCGGGCAGCACGAGCAGTACTTC
CDR3 protein: CASSPVPSGQHEQYF

clone size: .
CDR3 length: 13
J gene: TRBJ1-5
V gene: TRBV6-5
D gene: .
CDR3 DNA: TGTGCCAGCAGTTACTCCCGCAATCAGCCCCAGCATTTT
CDR3 protein: CASSYSRNQPQHF

clone size: many
CDR3 length: 16
J gene: TRBJ2-3
V gene: TRBV20-1
D gene: TRBD2
CDR3 DNA: TGCAGTGCTAGAGAATCTAGGGCGGGAGTCAGAGATACGCAGTATTTT
CDR3 protein: CSARESRAGVRDTQYF

clone size: many
CDR3 length: 14
J gene: TRBJ2-7
V gene: TRBV20-1
D gene: .
CDR3 DNA: TGCAGTGCTAGGGGGGACTTAAGAAATTACGAGCAGTACTTC
CDR3 protein: CSARGDLRNYEQYF

clone size: many
CDR3 length: 14
J gene: TRBJ2-3
V gene: TRBV11-1
D gene: TRBD1
CDR3 DNA: TGTGCCAGCAGCGCAGGACAGGACACAGATACGCAGTATTTT
CDR3 protein: CASSAGQDTDTQYF